Shown below are 21 T cell receptor beta chains from a single sample sequenced in a study of blood T cell repertoires in COVID-19. Assay: immunoSEQ multiplex PCR; the TCRdb copy retains only in-frame clones and omits some. The sample holds some 200,000 clones, more than 75% seen once. The specimen sequenced was PBMCs or T cells enriched from blood (not recorded which). The source is a woman between 40 and 50 years old with acute COVID-19.

CDR3 loop: CASGLVLAANTGELFF. In DNA, the CDR3 is TGTGCTAGTGGTTTGGTTCTGGCAGCGAACACCGGGGAGCTGTTTTTT. The chain has TRBV12-5 and TRBJ2-2, with D unresolved. CDR1 and CDR2 (germline): LGHNT, FRNRAP. CDR3 length: 16 residues. Trimming left V 0 bases short and J 0 bases short, with 8 bases between.

The DNA for the CDR3 is TGCGCCAGCAGCTTGGGTCTAGCGGGGGGTGGTGAGCAGTTCTTC. Translation gives CASSLGLAGGGEQFF. The chain combines TRBV5-1 with TRBJ2-1; 11 nucleotides line up with TRBD2. Germline V gives CDR1 SGHRS, CDR2 YFSETQ. The CDR3 has 15 residues. V trimming: 0 bases; J trimming: 9 bases; junction bases outside the gene matches: 5.

This chain joins TRBV7-3 and TRBJ2-1; D perhaps matches TRBD2 (5 bases). V gave up 1 base and J gave up 3 bases, with 22 bases separating them. CDR3 length: 19 residues. In germline, CDR1 is SGHTA, CDR2 FQGTGA. CDR3 residues: CASSLRVGGSLAGYNEQFF. In DNA form, the CDR3 reads TGTGCCAGCAGCTTAAGGGTAGGAGGAAGCTTAGCAGGCTACAATGAGCAGTTCTTC.

The V call is TRBV5-1, the J call TRBJ2-1, with 11 bases fitting TRBD1. CDR3 length equals 18 residues. The junction had 15 bases not matched to a gene; V was cut back by 4 bases and J by 6 bases. Germline V gene lookup returns CDR1 SGHRS and CDR2 YFSETQ. The CDR3 nucleotides read TGCGCCAGCAGCCCAACCAAACGGGGACAGGGGGTAAGCAATGAGCAGTTCTTC. Translating it yields CASSPTKRGQGVSNEQFF.

The rearrangement uses TRBV27 and TRBJ2-7, with D perhaps TRBD2 (5 bases). The germline CDR1 and CDR2 sequences are MNHEY and SMNVEV (reference sequence). V was pared by 5 bases and J by 1 base, with 12 bases between. The CDR3 length is 14 residues. The CDR3 sequence: CASSPELVSYEQYF. In nucleotides, the CDR3 is TGTGCCAGCAGTCCAGAACTAGTTTCCTACGAGCAGTACTTC.

This chain links TRBV7-6 with TRBJ1-5, with 10 positions matching TRBD1. With V trimmed by 6 bases and J by 1 base, 12 bases remained unmatched. Germline loops: CDR1 SGHVS, CDR2 FNYEAQ. The CDR3 contains 18 residues. CDR3 sequence (DNA): TGTGCCAGCAGACCGGACAGGGGGACTGAGGGGAGCAATCAGCCCCAGCATTTT. Its protein product is CASRPDRGTEGSNQPQHF.

This clone has just a few counts. The V and J genes are TRBV5-4 and TRBJ1-6; D remains unclear. The germline V and J ends were trimmed by 2 bases and 0 bases, with 6 bases remaining between them. This CDR3 has 15 residues. Germline values: CDR1 SGHNT, CDR2 YYREEE (reference sequence). For the CDR3, the DNA is TGTGCCAGCAGCTTTGGGAGCTCCTATAATTCACCCCTCCACTTT. Protein: CASSFGSSYNSPLHF.

The J gene is TRBJ1-5, the V gene TRBV5-1; a possible D gene is TRBD1 (6 bases). Per the germline V gene, CDR1 is SGHRS and CDR2 is YFSETQ. Between the trimmed V and J ends, which lost 4 bases and 9 bases, there was a span of 23 bases. The CDR3 sequence is 16 residues long. In DNA form, the CDR3 reads TGCGCCAGCAGCCATACAGGAGTCGGAAGGGGGGGGCCCCAGCATTTT. It codes for CASSHTGVGRGGPQHF.

This rearrangement joins TRBV27 to TRBJ1-5; 9 positions match TRBD1. Germline CDR1 MNHEY, CDR2 SMNVEV (reference sequence). CDR3 length equals 15 residues. Trimming at V came to 5 bases and at J to 4 bases, leaving 6 bases not matched to a gene. The CDR3 loop reads CASSIIGQGNQPQHF. The CDR3 region has the DNA TGTGCCAGCAGTATAATAGGACAGGGGAATCAGCCCCAGCATTTT.

V usage is TRBV7-8 and J usage is TRBJ2-7; 12 bases align to TRBD2. Germline V gene data show CDR1 as SGHVS and CDR2 as FQNEAQ. The length of the CDR3 is 14 residues. J was trimmed by 6 bases and V by 5 bases; bases with no gene match: 5. CDR3 nucleotides: TGTGCCAGCAGCCGAGTGACTAGCGGGAGCGAGCAGTACTTC. Protein sequence: CASSRVTSGSEQYF.

V is TRBV7-6 and J is TRBJ2-3; D gene ambiguous. Trimming removed 1 base at V and 2 bases at J, with 10 bases between. Germline lookup yields CDR1 SGHVS and CDR2 FNYEAQ. The CDR3 sequence is 15 residues long. CDR3 nucleotide sequence: TGTGCCAGCAGCTTAGTCCTTTCCCCCACAGATACGCAGTATTTT. Translation gives CASSLVLSPTDTQYF.

The chain is built from TRBV6-5 and TRBJ1-1, with D possibly being TRBD1 (5 bases). The germline gives CDR1 MNHEY, CDR2 SVGAGI. This CDR3 has 14 residues. V lost 6 bases to trimming and J lost 1 base, with 12 bases between them. The CDR3 nucleotides are TGTGCCAGCAGCAACCCAGGGCCGAACACTGAAGCTTTCTTT. Translation: CASSNPGPNTEAFF.

This clone occurred once. V is TRBV7-9 and J is TRBJ1-4; D remains unclear. Per the germline V gene, CDR1 is SEHNR and CDR2 is FQNEAQ (reference sequence). The CDR3 is 13 residues long. Deletions cut 0 bases from V and 7 bases from J, with 6 bases between. The CDR3: CASSLALSEKLFF. In DNA form, the CDR3 reads TGTGCCAGCAGCTTAGCCTTGAGTGAAAAACTGTTTTTT.

This rearrangement joins TRBV5-6 to TRBJ1-4; D is unclear. The germline V gene has CDR1 SGHDT and CDR2 YYEEEE. Between the trimmed V and J ends, which lost 3 bases and 7 bases, there was a span of 10 bases. The CDR3 contains 13 residues. This CDR3 reads CASSSDRGEKLFF. DNA for the CDR3: TGTGCCAGCAGCTCGGACCGGGGTGAAAAACTGTTTTTT.

In its sample, this clone was seen a few times. In DNA, the CDR3 is TGTGCCAGCTCACCCACGACAGGGGGCGATGGCTACACCTTC. This sequence encodes CASSPTTGGDGYTF. This chain uses TRBV18 with TRBJ1-2, with 10 nucleotides matching TRBD1. From germline, CDR1 is KGHSH and CDR2 LQKENI. The CDR3 consists of 14 residues. Germline trimming cut 3 bases from V and 6 bases from J; bases unmatched to any gene: 4.

This clone was seen a handful of times. Relative to the germline gene, one junction end is altered; a read error may explain this. The chain links TRBV14 to TRBJ1-2, with D perhaps TRBD1 (5 bases). CDR1 is SGHDN, CDR2 FVKESK, per germline. The CDR3 has 14 residues. DNA for the CDR3: TGTGCCAGCAGCCCCTTCGGTCGTGGAGGGGCCCCAGCCTTC. This translates into CASSPFGRGGAPAF.

The chain employs TRBV4-1 and TRBJ1-1; 9 bases are a match to TRBD1. There are 15 residues in the CDR3. Unmatched junction bases numbered 4, after V lost 4 bases and J lost 1 base. The germline CDR1 and CDR2 sequences are MGHRA and YSYEKL. The CDR3 loop is CASSRRQGENTEAFF. In DNA form, the CDR3 reads TGCGCCAGCAGCCGCAGACAGGGGGAGAACACTGAAGCTTTCTTT.

The chain couples TRBV10-3 to TRBJ2-1; 14 bases match TRBD2. V dropped 5 bases and J dropped 10; count of bases not matched to a gene: 10. The CDR3 length is 16 residues. Per the germline V gene, CDR1 is ENHRY and CDR2 is SYGVKD. CDR3 nucleotides: TGTGCCATCAGTTCCCCCCGGGGACTAGCGGGGGAGGAGCAGTTCTTC. Amino acids: CAISSPRGLAGEEQFF.

The chain has TRBV6-2 or TRBV6-3 and TRBJ1-3; unclear D gene. The ends were cut back, 0 bases at V and 4 bases at J, with 7 bases in the middle. There are 14 residues in the CDR3. CDR1 and CDR2 (germline): MNHEY, SVGEGT. CDR3 DNA: TGTGCCAGCAGTTACTCTGAACAAGGAAACACCATATATTTT. It specifies CASSYSEQGNTIYF.

The V and J genes are TRBV30 and TRBJ1-5, with 8 bases lining up with TRBD1. V was pared by 2 bases and J by 6 bases, with 6 bases of the junction left unmatched. CDR3 length: 14 residues. Germline V lookup: CDR1 GTSNPN, CDR2 SVGIG (reference sequence). The CDR3 DNA reads as TGTGCCTGGAGTCGACAGGGGAGGGGTCAGCCCCAGCATTTT. Translating it yields CAWSRQGRGQPQHF.

The rearrangement uses TRBV5-1 and TRBJ1-2, with TRBD1 identical over 7 bases. The CDR3 sequence is 13 residues long. J lost 3 bases, V lost 5 bases, and 4 bases had no gene match. Germline V gene sequence: CDR1 SGHRS, CDR2 YFSETQ. The CDR3 loop reads CASSGDSYYGYTF. The CDR3 region has the DNA TGCGCCAGCAGTGGGGACAGCTACTATGGCTACACCTTC.